The T cell receptor beta chain under discussion was sequenced for a study of T cell changes during pregnancy in multiple sclerosis. Generated by immunoSEQ multiplex PCR, the TCRdb table keeps only in-frame clones and is missing some. The sample has more than 25,000 clones, 90% to 95% seen once; the top ten hold 3.5% to 5%. The V gene lost 6 bases and the J gene lost 1 base, with 14 bases spanning the gap. From germline, CDR1 is KGHSH and CDR2 LQKENI. The CDR3 is 15 residues long. This receptor was taken from a female donor in good health, enrolled as a control in a pregnancy study. Specimen: CD8+ T cells from peripheral blood mononuclear cells, collected in the second trimester of pregnancy. This sequence joins TRBV18 and TRBJ2-3; D uncertain. The CDR3 here is CASSRVGQRTDTQYF. The DNA for the CDR3 is TGTGCCAGCTCTCGAGTTGGGCAGCGCACAGATACGCAGTATTTT.